A selection of T cell receptor beta chains follows, all from one sample in a study of PD-1 blockade in mismatch repair-deficient tumors. Profiling relied on immunoSEQ multiplex PCR, and the TCRdb table lists in-frame clones only, not all of them. The table has approximately 16,000 clones, 84% seen once. The sequences come from PBMCs, collected before pembrolizumab treatment. These receptors all stem from an adult with mismatch repair-deficient cancer. Each CDR3 is given with its conserved first and last residue. A D gene is named only where the DNA matches it firmly. Clone size is stated in some rows and not others, as once, few, many or a class when expanded.

v_call: TRBV5-1
d_call: TRBD2
clone_size: -
j_call: TRBJ2-1
cdr3_nt: TGCGCCAGCAAAGGACTAGCGGGAGACGGGTACAATGAGCAGTTCTTC
cdr3_aa: CASKGLAGDGYNEQFF

v_call: TRBV4-1
d_call: -
clone_size: few
j_call: TRBJ1-3
cdr3_nt: TGCGCCAGCAGCCAGGCGATGTCTGGAAACACCATATATTTT
cdr3_aa: CASSQAMSGNTIYF

v_call: TRBV6-6
d_call: -
clone_size: once
j_call: TRBJ1-2
cdr3_nt: TGTGCCACGCGAATGGGCAGGGATAATGGCTACACCTTC
cdr3_aa: CATRMGRDNGYTF

v_call: TRBV28
d_call: -
clone_size: once
j_call: TRBJ2-1
cdr3_nt: TGTGCCAGCAGAGCCGGGACCCTCTCTAATGAGCAGTTCTTC
cdr3_aa: CASRAGTLSNEQFF

v_call: TRBV7-9
d_call: -
clone_size: -
j_call: TRBJ2-5
cdr3_nt: TGTGCCGGAGTGGGGGACTTCCTTGAGACCCAGTACTTC
cdr3_aa: CAGVGDFLETQYF

v_call: TRBV5-6
d_call: -
clone_size: -
j_call: TRBJ2-4
cdr3_nt: TGTGCCAGCAGCTTAGGGGGAGGGCGTGGGCCCATTCAGTACTTC
cdr3_aa: CASSLGGGRGPIQYF

v_call: TRBV9
d_call: -
clone_size: -
j_call: TRBJ2-7
cdr3_nt: TGTGCCAGCAGCGTAGAGGCAGGAGGAGGGGAGCAGTACTTC
cdr3_aa: CASSVEAGGGEQYF

v_call: TRBV27
d_call: -
clone_size: once
j_call: TRBJ2-5
cdr3_nt: TGTGCCAGCAGTTCGACCGGGGGTCAAGAGACCCAGTACTTC
cdr3_aa: CASSSTGGQETQYF

v_call: TRBV28
d_call: -
clone_size: -
j_call: TRBJ2-6
cdr3_nt: TGTGCCAGCGGAGCCAACGTCCTGACTTTC
cdr3_aa: CASGANVLTF

v_call: TRBV30
d_call: -
clone_size: medium-sized
j_call: TRBJ1-1
cdr3_nt: TGTGCCTGGAAAGGGGCCCACACTGAAGCTTTCTTT
cdr3_aa: CAWKGAHTEAFF

v_call: TRBV19
d_call: TRBD1
clone_size: -
j_call: TRBJ2-3
cdr3_nt: TGTGCCAGTAGTCCATCGACAGGGCGAACAGATACGCAGTATTTT
cdr3_aa: CASSPSTGRTDTQYF

v_call: TRBV11-3
d_call: -
clone_size: once
j_call: TRBJ1-1
cdr3_nt: TGTGCCAGCAGCTTAGAAGTGACAAGTGGAGTTGAAGCTTTCTTT
cdr3_aa: CASSLEVTSGVEAFF

v_call: TRBV10-2
d_call: TRBD1
clone_size: -
j_call: TRBJ1-5
cdr3_nt: TGCGCCAGCAGTGTGGGACAGCCAGATCAGCCCCAGCATTTT
cdr3_aa: CASSVGQPDQPQHF

v_call: TRBV5-1
d_call: TRBD1
clone_size: -
j_call: TRBJ2-5
cdr3_nt: TGCGCCAGCACTCGACAGGGGGCGGGGGAGACCCAGTACTTC
cdr3_aa: CASTRQGAGETQYF

v_call: TRBV6-5
d_call: TRBD1
clone_size: -
j_call: TRBJ2-2
cdr3_nt: TGTGCCAGCAGGCGACAGGGGCAGAACACCGGGGAGCTGTTTTTT
cdr3_aa: CASRRQGQNTGELFF

v_call: TRBV5-1
d_call: TRBD1
clone_size: -
j_call: TRBJ2-5
cdr3_nt: TGCGCCAGCAGCGTAGACAGGGGGCGAGAGACCCAGTACTTC
cdr3_aa: CASSVDRGRETQYF

v_call: TRBV4-1
d_call: -
clone_size: -
j_call: TRBJ2-3
cdr3_nt: TGCGCCAGCAGCCAAACTAGCACAGATACGCAGTATTTT
cdr3_aa: CASSQTSTDTQYF

v_call: TRBV6-1
d_call: -
clone_size: -
j_call: TRBJ1-5
cdr3_nt: TGTGCCAGCAGGAGTTATAGCAATCAGCCCCAGCATTTT
cdr3_aa: CASRSYSNQPQHF

v_call: TRBV6-5
d_call: -
clone_size: once
j_call: TRBJ1-2
cdr3_nt: TGTGCCAGCAGTTACGCCAACAGGTTTCCTAACTATGGCTACACCTTC
cdr3_aa: CASSYANRFPNYGYTF

v_call: TRBV30
d_call: -
clone_size: -
j_call: TRBJ2-7
cdr3_nt: TGTGCCTGGAAACAAGGCTACGAGCAGTACTTC
cdr3_aa: CAWKQGYEQYF

v_call: TRBV6-4
d_call: TRBD2
clone_size: -
j_call: TRBJ2-3
cdr3_nt: TGTGCCAGCAGTGACTCGGGAGGGGAAACAGATACGCAGTATTTT
cdr3_aa: CASSDSGGETDTQYF

v_call: TRBV14
d_call: -
clone_size: -
j_call: TRBJ2-2
cdr3_nt: TGTGCCAGCAGCCAAGATAGGTTCGCGATCAAGACCGGGGAGCTGTTTTTT
cdr3_aa: CASSQDRFAIKTGELFF